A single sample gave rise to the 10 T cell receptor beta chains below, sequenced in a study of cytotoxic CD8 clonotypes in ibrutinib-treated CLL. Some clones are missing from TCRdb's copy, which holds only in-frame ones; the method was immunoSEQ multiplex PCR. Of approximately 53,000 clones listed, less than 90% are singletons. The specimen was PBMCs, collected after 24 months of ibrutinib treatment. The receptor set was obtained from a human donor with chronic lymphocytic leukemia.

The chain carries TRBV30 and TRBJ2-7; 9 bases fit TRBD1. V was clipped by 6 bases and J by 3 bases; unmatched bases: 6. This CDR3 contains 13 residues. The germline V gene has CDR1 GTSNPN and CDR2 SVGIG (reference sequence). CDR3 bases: TGTGCCTGTGGGACAGGGATTGACTACGAGCAGTACTTC. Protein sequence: CACGTGIDYEQYF.

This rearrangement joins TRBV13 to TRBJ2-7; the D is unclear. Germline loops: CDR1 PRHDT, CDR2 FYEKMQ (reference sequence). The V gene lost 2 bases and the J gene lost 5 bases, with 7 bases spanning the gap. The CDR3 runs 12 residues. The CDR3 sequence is CASSLLGNEQYF. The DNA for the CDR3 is TGTGCCAGCAGCTTATTAGGGAACGAGCAGTACTTC.

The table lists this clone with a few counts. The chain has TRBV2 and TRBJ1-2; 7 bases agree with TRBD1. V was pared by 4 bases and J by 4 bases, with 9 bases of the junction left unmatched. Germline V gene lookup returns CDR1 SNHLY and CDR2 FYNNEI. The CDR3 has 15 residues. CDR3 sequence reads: CASSALTGTAYGYTF. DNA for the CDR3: TGTGCCAGCAGTGCCCTTACTGGGACAGCCTATGGCTACACCTTC. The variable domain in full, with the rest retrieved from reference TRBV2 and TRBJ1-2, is EPEVTQTPSHQVTQMGQEVILRCVPISNHLYFYWYRQILGQKVEFLVSFYNNEISEKSEIFDDQFSVERPDGSNFTLKIRSTKLEDSAMYFCASSALTGTAYGYTFGSGTRLTVV.

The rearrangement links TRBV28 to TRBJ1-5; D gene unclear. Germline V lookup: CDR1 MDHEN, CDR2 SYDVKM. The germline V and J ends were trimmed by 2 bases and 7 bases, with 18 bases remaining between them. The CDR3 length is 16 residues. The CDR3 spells CASSLPPGGLGQPQHF. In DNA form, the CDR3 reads TGTGCCAGCAGTTTACCCCCAGGCGGCCTTGGGCAGCCCCAGCATTTT.

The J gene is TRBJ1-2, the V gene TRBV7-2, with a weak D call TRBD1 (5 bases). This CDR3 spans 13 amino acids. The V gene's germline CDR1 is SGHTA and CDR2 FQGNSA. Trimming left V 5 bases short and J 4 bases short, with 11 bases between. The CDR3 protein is CASSVGQFYGYTF. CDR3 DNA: TGTGCCAGCAGCGTCGGACAATTCTATGGCTACACCTTC.

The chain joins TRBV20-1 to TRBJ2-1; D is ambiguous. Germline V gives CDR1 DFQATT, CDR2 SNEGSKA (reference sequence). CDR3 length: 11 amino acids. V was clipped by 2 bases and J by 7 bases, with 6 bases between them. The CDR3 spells CSARIINEQFF. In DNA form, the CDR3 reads TGCAGTGCTAGAATCATAAATGAGCAGTTCTTC.

CDR3 amino acids: CASTLVGGPGTGELFF. The CDR3 DNA is TGTGCCAGCACCTTGGTCGGGGGGCCGGGGACCGGGGAGCTGTTTTTT. This chain connects TRBV7-7 to TRBJ2-2; D is possibly TRBD2 (7 bases). The ends were cut back, 7 bases at V and 5 bases at J, with 20 bases in the middle. Germline lookup yields CDR1 SSHAT and CDR2 FNYEAQ (reference sequence). CDR3 length: 16 residues.

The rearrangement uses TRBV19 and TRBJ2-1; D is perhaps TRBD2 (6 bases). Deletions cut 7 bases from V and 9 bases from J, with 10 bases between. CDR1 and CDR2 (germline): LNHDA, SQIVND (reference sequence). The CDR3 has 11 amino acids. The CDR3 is CASTEGTEQFF. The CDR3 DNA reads TGTGCCAGTACGGAGGGGACTGAGCAGTTCTTC.

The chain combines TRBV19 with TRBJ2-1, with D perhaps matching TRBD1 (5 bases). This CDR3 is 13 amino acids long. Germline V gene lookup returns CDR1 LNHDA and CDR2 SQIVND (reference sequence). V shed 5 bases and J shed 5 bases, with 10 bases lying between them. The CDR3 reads CASSYGRDNEQFF. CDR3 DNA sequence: TGTGCCAGTAGTTATGGCAGGGACAATGAGCAGTTCTTC.

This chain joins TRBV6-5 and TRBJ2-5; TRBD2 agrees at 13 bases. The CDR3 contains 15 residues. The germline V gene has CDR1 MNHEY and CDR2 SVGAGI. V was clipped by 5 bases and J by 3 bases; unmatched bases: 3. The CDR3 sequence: CASSKGLAGKETQYF. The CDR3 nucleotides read TGTGCCAGCAGTAAGGGACTAGCGGGAAAAGAGACCCAGTACTTC.